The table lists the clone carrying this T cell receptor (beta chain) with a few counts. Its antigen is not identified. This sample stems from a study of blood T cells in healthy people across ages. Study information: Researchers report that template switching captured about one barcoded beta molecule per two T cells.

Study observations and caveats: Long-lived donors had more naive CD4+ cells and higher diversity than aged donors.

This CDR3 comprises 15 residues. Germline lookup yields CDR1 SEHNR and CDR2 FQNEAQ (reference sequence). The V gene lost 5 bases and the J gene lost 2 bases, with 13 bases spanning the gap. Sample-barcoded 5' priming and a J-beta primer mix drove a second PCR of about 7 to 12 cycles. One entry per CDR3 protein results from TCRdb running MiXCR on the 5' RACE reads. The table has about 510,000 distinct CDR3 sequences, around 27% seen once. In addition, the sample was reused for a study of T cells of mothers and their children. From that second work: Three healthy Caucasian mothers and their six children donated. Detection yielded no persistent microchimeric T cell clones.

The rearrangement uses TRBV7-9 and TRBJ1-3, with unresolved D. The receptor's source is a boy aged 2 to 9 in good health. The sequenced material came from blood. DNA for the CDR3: TGTGCCAGCAGCCACGTGACGGTAGCTGGAAACACCATATATTTT. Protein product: CASSHVTVAGNTIYF.